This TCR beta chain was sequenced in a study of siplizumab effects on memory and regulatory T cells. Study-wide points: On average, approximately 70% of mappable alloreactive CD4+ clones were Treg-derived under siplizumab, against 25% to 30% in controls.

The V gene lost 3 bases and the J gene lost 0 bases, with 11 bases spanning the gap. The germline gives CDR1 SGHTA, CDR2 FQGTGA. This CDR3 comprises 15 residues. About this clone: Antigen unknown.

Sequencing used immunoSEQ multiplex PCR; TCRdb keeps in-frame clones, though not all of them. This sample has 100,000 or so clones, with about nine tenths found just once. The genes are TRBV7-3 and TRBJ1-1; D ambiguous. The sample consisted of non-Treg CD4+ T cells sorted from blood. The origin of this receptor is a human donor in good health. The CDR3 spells CASSLSGGLNTEAFF. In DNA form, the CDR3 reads TGTGCCAGCAGCTTGAGCGGTGGGTTGAACACTGAAGCTTTCTTT.